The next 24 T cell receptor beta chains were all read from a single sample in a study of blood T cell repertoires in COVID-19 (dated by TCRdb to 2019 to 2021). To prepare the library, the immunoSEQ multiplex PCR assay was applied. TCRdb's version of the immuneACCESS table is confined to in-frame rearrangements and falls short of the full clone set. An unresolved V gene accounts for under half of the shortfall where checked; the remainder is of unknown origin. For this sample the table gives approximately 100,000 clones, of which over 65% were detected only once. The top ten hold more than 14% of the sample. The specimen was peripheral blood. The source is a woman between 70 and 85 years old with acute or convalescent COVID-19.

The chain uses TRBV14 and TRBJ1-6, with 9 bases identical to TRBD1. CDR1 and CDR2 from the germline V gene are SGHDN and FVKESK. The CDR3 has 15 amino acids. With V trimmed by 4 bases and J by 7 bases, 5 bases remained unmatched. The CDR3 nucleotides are TGTGCCAGCAGCCCATGGGACAGGGTAAATTCACCCCTCCACTTT. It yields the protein CASSPWDRVNSPLHF.

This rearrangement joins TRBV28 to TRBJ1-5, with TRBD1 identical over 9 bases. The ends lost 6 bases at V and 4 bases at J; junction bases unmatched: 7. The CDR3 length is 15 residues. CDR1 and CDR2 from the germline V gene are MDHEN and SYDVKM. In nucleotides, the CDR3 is TGTGCCAGCAGCCTTACAGGGGGCGGTAATCAGCCCCAGCATTTT. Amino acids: CASSLTGGGNQPQHF.

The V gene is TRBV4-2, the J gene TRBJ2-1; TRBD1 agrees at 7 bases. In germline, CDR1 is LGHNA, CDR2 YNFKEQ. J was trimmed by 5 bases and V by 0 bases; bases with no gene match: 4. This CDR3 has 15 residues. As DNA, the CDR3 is TGTGCCAGCAGCCAAGACGGGACAGAGGACAATGAGCAGTTCTTC. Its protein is CASSQDGTEDNEQFF.

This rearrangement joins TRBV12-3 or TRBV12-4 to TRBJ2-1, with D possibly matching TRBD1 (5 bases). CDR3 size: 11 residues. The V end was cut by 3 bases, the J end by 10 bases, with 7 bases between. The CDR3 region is CASSFGAEQFF. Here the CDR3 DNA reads TGTGCCAGCAGTTTTGGGGCGGAGCAGTTCTTC.

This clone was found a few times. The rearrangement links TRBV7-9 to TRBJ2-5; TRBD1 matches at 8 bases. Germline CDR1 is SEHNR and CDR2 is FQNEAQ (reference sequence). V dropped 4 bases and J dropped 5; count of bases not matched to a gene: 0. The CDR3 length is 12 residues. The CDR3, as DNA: TGTGCCAGCAGCTGGACAGGGGAGACCCAGTACTTC. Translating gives CASSWTGETQYF.

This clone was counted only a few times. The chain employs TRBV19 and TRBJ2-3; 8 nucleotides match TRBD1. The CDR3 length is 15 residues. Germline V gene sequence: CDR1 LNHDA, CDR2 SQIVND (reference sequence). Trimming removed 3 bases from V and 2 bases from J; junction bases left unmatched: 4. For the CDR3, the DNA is TGTGCCAGTAGTATTGGGGGACAGGTCACAGATACGCAGTATTTT. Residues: CASSIGGQVTDTQYF. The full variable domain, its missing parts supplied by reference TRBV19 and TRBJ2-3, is DGGITQSPKYLFRKEGQNVTLSCEQNLNHDAMYWYRQDPGQGLRLIYYSQIVNDFQKGDIAEGYSVSREKKESFPLTVTSAQKNPTAFYLCASSIGGQVTDTQYFGPGTRLTVL.

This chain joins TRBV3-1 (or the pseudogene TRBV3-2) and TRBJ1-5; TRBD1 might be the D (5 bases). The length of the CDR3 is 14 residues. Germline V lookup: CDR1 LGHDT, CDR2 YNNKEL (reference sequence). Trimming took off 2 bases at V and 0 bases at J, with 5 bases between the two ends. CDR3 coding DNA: TGTGCCAGCAGCCAACAGGGTAGCAATCAGCCCCAGCATTTT. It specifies CASSQQGSNQPQHF.

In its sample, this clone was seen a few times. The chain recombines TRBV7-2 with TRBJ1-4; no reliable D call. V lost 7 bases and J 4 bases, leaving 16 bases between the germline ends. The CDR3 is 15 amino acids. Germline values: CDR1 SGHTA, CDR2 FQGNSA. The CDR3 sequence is CASTTNGHYNEKLFF. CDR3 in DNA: TGTGCCAGCACAACGAATGGGCATTATAATGAAAAACTGTTTTTT.

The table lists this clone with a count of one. CDR3 amino acids: CASSLGRASGGANVLTF. CDR3 DNA sequence: TGTGCCAGCAGCTTAGGAAGGGCCTCGGGAGGGGCCAACGTCCTGACTTTC. The V and J genes are TRBV7-9 and TRBJ2-6, with D perhaps matching TRBD2 (5 bases). This CDR3 has 17 residues. The germline V and J ends were trimmed by 1 base and 4 bases, with 14 bases remaining between them. Looked up from germline, CDR1 is SEHNR and CDR2 is FQNEAQ (reference sequence).

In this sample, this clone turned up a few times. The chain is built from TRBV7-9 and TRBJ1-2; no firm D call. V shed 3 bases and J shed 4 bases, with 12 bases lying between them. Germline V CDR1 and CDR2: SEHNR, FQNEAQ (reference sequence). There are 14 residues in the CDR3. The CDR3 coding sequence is TGTGCCAGCAGCTTTTCAGAAACCTTCTATGGCTACACCTTC. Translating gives CASSFSETFYGYTF.

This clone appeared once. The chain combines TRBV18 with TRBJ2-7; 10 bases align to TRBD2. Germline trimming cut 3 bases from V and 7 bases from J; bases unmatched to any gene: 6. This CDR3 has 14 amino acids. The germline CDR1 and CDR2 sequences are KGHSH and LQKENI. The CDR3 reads CASSPLAGVGEQYV. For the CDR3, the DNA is TGTGCCAGCTCACCCCTAGCGGGAGTCGGGGAGCAGTACGTC.

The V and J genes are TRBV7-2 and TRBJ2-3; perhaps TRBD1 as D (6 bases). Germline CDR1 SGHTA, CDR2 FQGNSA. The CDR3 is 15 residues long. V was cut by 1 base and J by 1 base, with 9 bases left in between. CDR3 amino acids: CASSLGGGRTDTQYF. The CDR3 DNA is TGTGCCAGCAGCTTAGGAGGGGGTCGCACAGATACGCAGTATTTT.

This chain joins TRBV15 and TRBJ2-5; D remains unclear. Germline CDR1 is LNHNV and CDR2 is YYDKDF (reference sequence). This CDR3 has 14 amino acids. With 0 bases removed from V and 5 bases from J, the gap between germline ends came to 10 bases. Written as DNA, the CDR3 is TGTGCCACCAGCAGAGAAAGAACAACGGAGACCCAGTACTTC. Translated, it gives CATSRERTTETQYF.

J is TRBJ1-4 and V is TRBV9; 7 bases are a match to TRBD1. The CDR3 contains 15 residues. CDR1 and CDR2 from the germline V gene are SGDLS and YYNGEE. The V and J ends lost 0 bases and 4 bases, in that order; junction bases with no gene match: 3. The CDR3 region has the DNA TGTGCCAGCAGCGTAGGGGCAGGGGGTAATGAAAAACTGTTTTTT. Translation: CASSVGAGGNEKLFF.

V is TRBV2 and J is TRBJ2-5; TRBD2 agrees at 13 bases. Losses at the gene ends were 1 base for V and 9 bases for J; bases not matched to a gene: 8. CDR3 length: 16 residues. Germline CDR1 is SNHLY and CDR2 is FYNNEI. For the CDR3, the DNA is TGTGCCAGCAGTGAAGAGGGACTAGCGGGGCGGGGGCCCCAGTACTTC. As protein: CASSEEGLAGRGPQYF.

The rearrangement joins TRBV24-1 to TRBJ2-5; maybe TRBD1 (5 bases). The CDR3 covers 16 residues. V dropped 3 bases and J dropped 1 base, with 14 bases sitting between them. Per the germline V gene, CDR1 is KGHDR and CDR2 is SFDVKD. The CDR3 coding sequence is TGTGCCACCAGTGATCGTGCAGGGATGGTCCAAGAGACCCAGTACTTC. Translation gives CATSDRAGMVQETQYF.

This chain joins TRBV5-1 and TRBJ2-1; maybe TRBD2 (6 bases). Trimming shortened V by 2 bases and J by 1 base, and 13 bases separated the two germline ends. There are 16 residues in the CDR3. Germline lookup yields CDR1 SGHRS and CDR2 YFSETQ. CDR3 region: CASSFPRERSYNEQFF. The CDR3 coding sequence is TGCGCCAGCAGCTTTCCACGGGAGCGGTCCTACAATGAGCAGTTCTTC.

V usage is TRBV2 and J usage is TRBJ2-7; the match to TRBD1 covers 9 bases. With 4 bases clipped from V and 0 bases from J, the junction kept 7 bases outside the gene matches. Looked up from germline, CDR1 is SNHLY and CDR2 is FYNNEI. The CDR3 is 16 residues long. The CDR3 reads CASSAPDRGGSYEQYV. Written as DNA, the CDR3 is TGTGCCAGCAGTGCCCCGGACAGGGGAGGCTCCTACGAGCAGTACGTC.

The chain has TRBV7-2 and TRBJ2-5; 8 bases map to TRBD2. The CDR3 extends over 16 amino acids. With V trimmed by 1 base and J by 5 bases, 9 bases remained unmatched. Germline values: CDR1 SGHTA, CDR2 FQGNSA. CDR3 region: CASSLGAGTGGETQYF. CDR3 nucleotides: TGTGCCAGCAGCTTAGGAGCGGGTACGGGGGGGGAGACCCAGTACTTC.

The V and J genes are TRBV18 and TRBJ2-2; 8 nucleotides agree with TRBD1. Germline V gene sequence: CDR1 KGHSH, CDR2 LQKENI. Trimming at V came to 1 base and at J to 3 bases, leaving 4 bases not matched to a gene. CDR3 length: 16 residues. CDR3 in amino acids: CASSPQGQDYTGELFF. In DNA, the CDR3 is TGTGCCAGCTCACCACAGGGACAGGATTACACCGGGGAGCTGTTTTTT.

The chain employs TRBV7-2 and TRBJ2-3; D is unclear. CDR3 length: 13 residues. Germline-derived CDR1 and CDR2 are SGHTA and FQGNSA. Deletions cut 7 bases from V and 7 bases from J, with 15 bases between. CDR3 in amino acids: CASTTPPGYTQYF. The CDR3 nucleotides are TGTGCCAGCACCACCCCGCCGGGTTATACGCAGTATTTT. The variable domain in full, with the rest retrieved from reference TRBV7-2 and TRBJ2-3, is GAGVSQSPSNKVTEKGKDVELRCDPISGHTALYWYRQSLGQGLEFLIYFQGNSAPDKSGLPSDRFSAERTGGSVSTLTIQRTQQEDSAVYLCASTTPPGYTQYFGPGTRLTVL.

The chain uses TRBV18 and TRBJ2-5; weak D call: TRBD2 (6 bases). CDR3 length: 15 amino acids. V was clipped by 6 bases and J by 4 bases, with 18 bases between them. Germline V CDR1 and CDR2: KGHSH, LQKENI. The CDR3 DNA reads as TGTGCCAGCTCCCCCCGGGGGTCGGCGAGAGAGACCCAGTACTTC. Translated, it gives CASSPRGSARETQYF.

CDR3 sequence reads: CASSSLVTDTQYF. The CDR3 DNA sequence: TGTGCCAGCAGTTCCCTAGTCACAGATACGCAGTATTTT. This chain uses TRBV27 with TRBJ2-3, with D uncertain. Germline CDR1 MNHEY, CDR2 SMNVEV (reference sequence). This CDR3 has 13 residues. With 4 bases removed from V and 2 bases from J, the gap between germline ends came to 7 bases.

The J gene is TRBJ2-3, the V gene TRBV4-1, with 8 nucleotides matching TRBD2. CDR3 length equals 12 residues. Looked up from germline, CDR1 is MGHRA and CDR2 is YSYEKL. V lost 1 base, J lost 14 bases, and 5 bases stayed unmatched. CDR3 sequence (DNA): TGCGCCAGCAGCCAAGTGGGACTAGATTTGTATTTT. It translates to CASSQVGLDLYF.